The T cell receptor beta chain under discussion was sequenced for a study of T cell responses to AZD1222 COVID-19 vaccine. At the level of the study: Recipients boosted at about 4 weeks or about 12 weeks are pooled. Study-wide results and limits: Elevations in Spike-specific TCR breadth and depth followed administration of two AZD1222 doses. In all cases, repertoires were sampled only after the peak T cell response.

TCRdb keeps only in-frame clones here, not all; method: immunoSEQ multiplex PCR. The data hold 70,000 or so clones, with roughly 88% observed a single time. From germline, CDR1 is SGDLS and CDR2 YYNGEE. The CDR3 has 17 amino acids. V shed 1 base and J 4 bases; nucleotides not matched to a gene: 6. Regarding this clone: Its antigen is currently unknown.

Specimen: peripheral blood, collected on day 0 of AZD1222 vaccination. The clonotype originates from an adult in good health. The V gene is TRBV9, the J gene TRBJ2-3; 13 nucleotides align to TRBD2. CDR3 loop: CASSVPTSGGAADTQYF. DNA for the CDR3: TGTGCCAGCAGCGTACCAACTAGCGGGGGGGCAGCAGATACGCAGTATTTT.